Following are 17 T cell receptor beta chains from one sample sequenced in a study of T-cell reconstitution after alpha-beta-depleted transplantation in children. The authors prepared the TCRbeta library with unique molecular identifiers. TCRdb reanalysed the PCR reads using MiXCR and keeps one entry per CDR3 protein. The data contain hundreds of thousands of distinct CDR3 sequences, 16% of them singletons. The material was PBMCs from the stem cell graft donor, obtained from the stem cell graft. Receptors originate from a human donor who donated a stem cell graft to a child with acute myeloid leukemia.

This clonotype was seen more than once but under ten times. This rearrangement joins TRBV12-3 or TRBV12-4 to TRBJ2-2; D gene ambiguous. This CDR3 region has 13 residues. With 3 bases removed from V and 6 bases from J, the gap between germline ends came to 8 bases. Written as DNA, the CDR3 is TGTGCCAGCAGTTTCGGGTTATCCGGGGAGCTGTTTTTT. It specifies CASSFGLSGELFF.

This clonotype appeared a few times. The chain has TRBV5-5 and TRBJ2-2; the D is unclear. CDR1 and CDR2 from the germline V gene are SGHKS and YYEKEE (reference sequence). This CDR3 region has 13 residues. The V end lost 4 bases, the J end lost 5 bases, and 9 bases lay between the germline ends. For the CDR3, the DNA is TGTGCCAGCAGCCATGGACCGACCGGGGAGCTGTTTTTT. As protein: CASSHGPTGELFF.

The V call is TRBV6-5, the J call TRBJ1-1, with D unclear. From germline, CDR1 is MNHEY and CDR2 SVGAGI. There are 12 residues in the CDR3. Trimming left V 8 bases short and J 3 bases short, with 10 bases between. Here the CDR3 DNA reads TGTGCCAGCGGCTCGACGGACACTGAAGCTTTCTTT. The encoded protein is CASGSTDTEAFF.

This clonotype showed up many times. The V call is TRBV12-3 or TRBV12-4, the J call TRBJ2-5, with 7 positions matching TRBD2. This CDR3 is 15 amino acids long. After removal of 4 bases from V and 5 bases from J, the junction contained 10 bases not matched to a gene. The CDR3 DNA reads TGTGCCAGCAGTTCGTCGCGGGGGTCGAGGGAGACCCAGTACTTC. Amino acids: CASSSSRGSRETQYF.

J is TRBJ1-2 and V is TRBV3-1, with a weak D call TRBD1 (6 bases). V lost 1 base and J lost 5, with 14 bases in between. Germline lookup yields CDR1 LGHDT and CDR2 YNNKEL (reference sequence). CDR3 length equals 15 residues. The CDR3 bases are TGTGCCAGCAGCCAAGGGGGGGTGACAGGATATGGCTACACCTTC. This translates into CASSQGGVTGYGYTF.

The table lists this clonotype with a few counts. V and J are TRBV20-1 and TRBJ1-2, with 8 nucleotides matching TRBD1. Germline CDR1 and CDR2: DFQATT and SNEGSKA (reference sequence). V was clipped by 0 bases and J by 1 base; unmatched bases: 1. The CDR3 totals 14 residues. The CDR3 DNA follows: TGCAGTGCTAGAGAGACAGGGGTTAACTATGGCTACACCTTC. Translated: CSARETGVNYGYTF.

J is TRBJ2-2 and V is TRBV10-3; 9 positions agree with TRBD1. V lost 2 bases to trimming and J lost 4 bases; unmatched junction nucleotides: 11. The CDR3 is 18 residues long. The germline V gene has CDR1 ENHRY and CDR2 SYGVKD. The CDR3 loop reads CAISEPATGGAGTGELFF. The CDR3, as DNA: TGTGCCATCAGTGAGCCAGCCACAGGGGGCGCCGGCACCGGGGAGCTGTTTTTT.

This clonotype has at least ten counts. The CDR3 sequence is CSADPGNSYEQYF. In DNA form, the CDR3 reads TGCAGTGCTGACCCAGGGAACTCCTACGAGCAGTACTTC. This chain uses TRBV20-1 with TRBJ2-7; tentatively, D is TRBD1 (5 bases). The CDR3 length is 13 residues. With 5 bases removed from V and 0 bases from J, the gap between germline ends came to 11 bases. CDR1 DFQATT and CDR2 SNEGSKA come from the germline V gene (reference sequence).

In its sample, this clonotype was seen a few times. In DNA, the CDR3 is TGCGCCAGCAGCCAAGATGTACCGGGCGCGATGAACACTGAAGCTTTCTTT. As protein: CASSQDVPGAMNTEAFF. The chain is built from TRBV4-1 and TRBJ1-1; no reliable D call. Per the germline V gene, CDR1 is MGHRA and CDR2 is YSYEKL. Trimming took off 0 bases at V and 0 bases at J, with 14 bases between the two ends. The CDR3 totals 17 residues.

The sample holds many counts of this clonotype. The genes are TRBV20-1 and TRBJ2-5; TRBD2 is a possible D gene (5 bases). CDR1 is DFQATT and CDR2 is SNEGSKA in the germline V gene (reference sequence). V lost 3 bases, J lost 4 bases, and 15 bases lay in between. The CDR3 spans 14 residues. In DNA form, the CDR3 reads TGCAGTGCTAGGCCTCCGGAGGTAGGAGAGACCCAGTACTTC. This encodes CSARPPEVGETQYF.

Ten or more counts support this clonotype. The V call is TRBV20-1, the J call TRBJ2-5; no clear D gene. The CDR3 spans 16 residues. Per the germline V gene, CDR1 is DFQATT and CDR2 is SNEGSKA (reference sequence). The V end was cut by 0 bases, the J end by 0 bases, with 14 bases between. The CDR3 here is CSARDRPLGYQETQYF. CDR3 DNA: TGCAGTGCTAGAGATCGGCCCCTAGGCTACCAAGAGACCCAGTACTTC.

The V call is TRBV28, the J call TRBJ1-2; tentatively, D is TRBD1 (6 bases). Trimming took 6 bases from V and 4 from J, leaving 15 bases between them. The CDR3 runs to 14 residues. Germline CDR1 reads MDHEN; CDR2 reads SYDVKM. The CDR3, as DNA: TGTGCCAGCAGCCCAGGGGTTGCCGGCTATGGCTACACCTTC. The encoded protein is CASSPGVAGYGYTF.

The count of this clonotype is one. The chain recombines TRBV7-2 with TRBJ2-2, with a weak D call TRBD1 (5 bases). V was trimmed by 4 bases and J by 9 bases, leaving 15 bases between them. This CDR3 has 14 residues. CDR1 is SGHTA, CDR2 FQGNSA, per germline. CDR3 amino acids: CASSSGALRRELFF. CDR3 coding DNA: TGTGCCAGCAGCTCTGGGGCCCTCCGGCGGGAGCTGTTTTTT.

This chain joins TRBV7-8 and TRBJ2-2; tentative D call: TRBD1 (6 bases). Trimming pared 2 bases from V and 4 bases from J, leaving 14 bases between. The CDR3 loop spans 16 amino acids. Germline CDR1 SGHVS, CDR2 FQNEAQ. CDR3 nucleotide sequence: TGTGCCAGCAGCTTATTCGGCAGGGGAATCACCGGGGAGCTGTTTTTT. This sequence encodes CASSLFGRGITGELFF.

The table lists this clonotype with many counts. This sequence joins TRBV10-3 and TRBJ2-7; 7 nucleotides match TRBD1. The CDR3 has 13 amino acids. Trimming at V came to 8 bases and at J to 0 bases, leaving 4 bases not matched to a gene. CDR1 is ENHRY, CDR2 SYGVKD, per germline. The CDR3 protein is CAIGTALSYEQYF. DNA for the CDR3: TGTGCCATCGGGACAGCCCTCTCCTACGAGCAGTACTTC.

The chain recombines TRBV7-9 with TRBJ2-1; 10 positions agree with TRBD2. Trimming at V came to 5 bases and at J to 7 bases, leaving 8 bases not matched to a gene. Germline V gives CDR1 SEHNR, CDR2 FQNEAQ (reference sequence). The CDR3 spans 15 residues. In nucleotides, the CDR3 is TGTGCCAGCAGCCAAACGGGACTAGCGAGGAATGAGCAGTTCTTC. As protein: CASSQTGLARNEQFF.

The sample holds many counts of this clonotype. The V gene is TRBV4-2, the J gene TRBJ1-1; tentative D call: TRBD1 (6 bases). The V end lost 0 bases, the J end lost 6 bases, and 17 bases lay between the germline ends. CDR1 LGHNA and CDR2 YNFKEQ come from the germline V gene. The length of the CDR3 is 16 residues. CDR3 DNA sequence: TGTGCCAGCAGCCAAGACAGAACAGGGATTGCGTCTGAAGCTTTCTTT. Translated: CASSQDRTGIASEAFF.